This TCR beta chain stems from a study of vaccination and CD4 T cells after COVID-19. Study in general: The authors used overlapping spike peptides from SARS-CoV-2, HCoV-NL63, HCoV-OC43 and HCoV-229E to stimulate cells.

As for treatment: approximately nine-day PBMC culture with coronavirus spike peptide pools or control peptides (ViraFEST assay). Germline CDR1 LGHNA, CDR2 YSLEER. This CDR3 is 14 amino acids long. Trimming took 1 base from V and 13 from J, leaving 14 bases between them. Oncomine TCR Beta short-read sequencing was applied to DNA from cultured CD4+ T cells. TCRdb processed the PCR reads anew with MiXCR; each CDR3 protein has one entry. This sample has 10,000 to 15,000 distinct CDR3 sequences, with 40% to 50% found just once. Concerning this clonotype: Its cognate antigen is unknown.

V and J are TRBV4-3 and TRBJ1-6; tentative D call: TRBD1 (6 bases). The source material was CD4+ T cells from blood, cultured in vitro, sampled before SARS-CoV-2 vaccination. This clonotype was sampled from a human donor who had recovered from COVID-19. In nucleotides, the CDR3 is TGCGCCAGCAGCCAAGGGACAGCCCAATTCCCCCTCCACTTT. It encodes CASSQGTAQFPLHF.